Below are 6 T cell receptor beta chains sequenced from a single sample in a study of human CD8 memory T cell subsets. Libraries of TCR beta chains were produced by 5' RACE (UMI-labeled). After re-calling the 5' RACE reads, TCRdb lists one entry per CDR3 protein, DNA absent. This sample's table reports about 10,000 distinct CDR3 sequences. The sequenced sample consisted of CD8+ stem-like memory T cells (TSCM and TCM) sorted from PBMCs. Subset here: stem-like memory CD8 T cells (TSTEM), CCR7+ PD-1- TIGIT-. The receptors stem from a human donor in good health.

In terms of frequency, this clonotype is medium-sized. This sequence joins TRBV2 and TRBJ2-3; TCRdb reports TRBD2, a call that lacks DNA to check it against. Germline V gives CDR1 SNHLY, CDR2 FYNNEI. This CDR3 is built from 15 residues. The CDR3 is CASSELAGGPDTQYF. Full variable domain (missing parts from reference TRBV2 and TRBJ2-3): EPEVTQTPSHQVTQMGQEVILRCVPISNHLYFYWYRQILGQKVEFLVSFYNNEISEKSEIFDDQFSVERPDGSNFTLKIRSTKLEDSAMYFCASSELAGGPDTQYFGPGTRLTVL.

CDR3 protein: CASISGYEQYF. V and J are TRBV7-9 and TRBJ2-7. The germline V gene has CDR1 SEHNR and CDR2 FQNEAQ (reference sequence). The CDR3 contains 11 residues. Full variable domain (remainder filled in from reference TRBV7-9 and TRBJ2-7): DTGVSQNPRHKITKRGQNVTFRCDPISEHNRLYWYRQTLGQGPEFLTYFQNEAQLEKSRLLSDRFSAERPKGSFSTLEIQRTEQGDSAMYLCASISGYEQYFGPGTRLTVT.

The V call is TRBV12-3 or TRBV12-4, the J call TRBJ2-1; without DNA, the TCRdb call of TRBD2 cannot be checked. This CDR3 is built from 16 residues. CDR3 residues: CASTPGLAGGYNEQFF.

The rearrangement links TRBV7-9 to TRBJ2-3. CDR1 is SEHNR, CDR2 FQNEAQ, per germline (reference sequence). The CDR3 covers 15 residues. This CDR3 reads CASRLALAYTDTQYF. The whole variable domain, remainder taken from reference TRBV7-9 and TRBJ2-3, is DTGVSQNPRHKITKRGQNVTFRCDPISEHNRLYWYRQTLGQGPEFLTYFQNEAQLEKSRLLSDRFSAERPKGSFSTLEIQRTEQGDSAMYLCASRLALAYTDTQYFGPGTRLTVL.

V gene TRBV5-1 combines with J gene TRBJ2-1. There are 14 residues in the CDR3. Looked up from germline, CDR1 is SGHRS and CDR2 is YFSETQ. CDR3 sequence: CASSLVTQEDEQFF.

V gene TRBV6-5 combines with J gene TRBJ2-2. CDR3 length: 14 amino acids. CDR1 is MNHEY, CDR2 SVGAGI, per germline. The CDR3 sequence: CASSYGSRTGELFF.